This T cell receptor beta chain was documented in a study of shared clonotypes between healthy human individuals. Study background: The donors, a couple of women and a few men, were aged 18 to 49.

CDR3 length equals 14 residues. Germline V lookup: CDR1 MDHEN, CDR2 SYDVKM. V shed 5 bases and J shed 3 bases, with 11 bases lying between them. Researchers divided each subset's genomic DNA evenly across several immunoSEQ plates. Sorted-subset replicate PCR reactions contained about 200 ng DNA, corresponding to some 29,000 T cell genomes. Clones were read by immunoSEQ multiplex PCR, and TCRdb kept only the in-frame ones, dropping some. The repertoire holds about 2,200,000 clones, with about 92% as singletons. CD8 cells classed as naive were CD45RO-negative and positively selected for CCR7, excluding terminally differentiated effector memory CD45RA+ cells. Caucasian adults living in Nashville, Tennessee, provided all samples.

Material for sequencing was naive CD8+ T cells from PBMCs. This sequence joins TRBV28 and TRBJ2-1; D remains ambiguous. This sequence was found in a man aged 18 to 30 in good health. Some clones in this sample may be carry-over from other donors' samples. CDR3 residues: CASSPTPYYNEQFF. CDR3 DNA: TGTGCCAGCAGTCCCACTCCCTACTACAATGAGCAGTTCTTC.